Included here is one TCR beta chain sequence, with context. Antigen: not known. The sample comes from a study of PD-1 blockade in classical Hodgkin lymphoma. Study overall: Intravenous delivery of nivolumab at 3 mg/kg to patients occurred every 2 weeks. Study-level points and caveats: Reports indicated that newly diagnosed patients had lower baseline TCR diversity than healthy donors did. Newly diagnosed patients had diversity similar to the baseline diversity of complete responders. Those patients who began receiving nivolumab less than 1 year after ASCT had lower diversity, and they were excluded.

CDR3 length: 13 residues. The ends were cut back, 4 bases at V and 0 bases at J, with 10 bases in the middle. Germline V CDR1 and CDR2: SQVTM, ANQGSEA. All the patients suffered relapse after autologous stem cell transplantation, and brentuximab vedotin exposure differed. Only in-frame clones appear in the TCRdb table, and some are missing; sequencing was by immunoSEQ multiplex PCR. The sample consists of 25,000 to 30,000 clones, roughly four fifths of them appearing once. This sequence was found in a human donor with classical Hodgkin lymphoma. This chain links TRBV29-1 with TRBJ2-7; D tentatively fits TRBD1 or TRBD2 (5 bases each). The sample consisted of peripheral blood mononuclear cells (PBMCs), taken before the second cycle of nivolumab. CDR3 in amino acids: CSVVAGSSYEQYF. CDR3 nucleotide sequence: TGCAGCGTTGTGGCAGGGAGCTCCTACGAGCAGTACTTC.